This T cell receptor beta chain appears in the sequencing data of a study of regulatory T cells in long-lasting Graves disease. CDR3 regions were amplified by Arm-PCR using iRepertoire HTBI primers to build TCR beta libraries. TCRdb processed the multiplex PCR reads anew with MiXCR; each CDR3 protein has one entry. The table lists some 490,000 distinct CDR3 sequences, around 12% of them singletons. CDR3 length: 14 amino acids. V lost 6 bases, J lost 7 bases, and 8 bases stayed unmatched. CDR1 is SNHLY, CDR2 FYNNEI, per germline. Noted time point: newly diagnosed GD, antithyroid drugs for less than 3 months. The authors made the TCR library using RNA they extracted from PBMCs. The sample was also reused in another study, on T cells in Graves' hyperthyroidism and ophthalmopathy.

The input for sequencing was peripheral blood mononuclear cells (PBMCs), taken at new diagnosis, from a patient treated with antithyroid drugs. The chain employs TRBV2 and TRBJ2-7, with TRBD2 identical over 11 bases. The receptor's source is a woman in her twenties or thirties with Graves disease. In DNA form, the CDR3 reads TGTGCCAGCAGGGAAACTAGCGGGAGAGGAGAGCAGTACTTC. As protein: CASRETSGRGEQYF. Filled out from reference TRBV2 and TRBJ2-7, the complete variable domain reads EPEVTQTPSHQVTQMGQEVILRCVPISNHLYFYWYRQILGQKVEFLVSFYNNEISEKSEIFDDQFSVERPDGSNFTLKIRSTKLEDSAMYFCASRETSGRGEQYFGPGTRLTVT.